This TCR beta chain stems from a study of blood T cell repertoires in COVID-19. About the research overall: From T cells, B-cell-depleted T cells, or PBMCs came the material, which was cDNA or gDNA.

Source study methods: Reference gene primer amplification in the assay estimated nucleated cell counts. Method: immunoSEQ multiplex PCR; TCRdb's copy keeps in-frame clones and lacks some. The V and J calls and clone size are taken from that table; D and trimming were inferred from the DNA. The sample has some 320,000 clones; roughly 85% are singletons. Recruits, aged roughly 18 to 89 years, lived in approximately 26 US areas. Trimming removed 3 bases from V and 4 bases from J, with 19 bases in between. Germline V gene sequence: CDR1 SGHKS, CDR2 YYEKEE (reference sequence). This CDR3 is 16 amino acids long.

The rearrangement joins TRBV5-5 to TRBJ1-2, with a possible D match to TRBD1 (5 bases). The TCR was taken from a woman aged 30 to 39 who had been exposed to COVID-19. The sequenced material came from PBMCs or T cells enriched from blood (not recorded which). CDR3 in amino acids: CASSSGVKGAAYGYTF. In DNA, the CDR3 is TGTGCCAGCAGCTCGGGGGTCAAAGGGGCCGCCTATGGCTACACCTTC. Complete variable domain (other parts from reference TRBV5-5 and TRBJ1-2): DAGVTQSPTHLIKTRGQQVTLRCSPISGHKSVSWYQQVLGQGPQFIFQYYEKEERGRGNFPDRFSARQFPNYSSELNVNALLLGDSALYLCASSSGVKGAAYGYTFGSGTRLTVV.